The 22 T cell receptor beta chains in this list originate from one sample, sequenced in a study of post-analysis software for immune sequencing data. General study results and limits: Comparison of patients with controls showed five TRBV segments more frequent in patients, TRBV5-6, TRBV5-1 and TRBV20-1 among them.

These TCRs are of unknown antigen specificity. Sequencing libraries made from TCR beta cDNA carried unique molecular identifiers. TCRdb redid the calling of the PCR reads with MiXCR, one entry per CDR3 protein. The table shows some 800,000 distinct CDR3 sequences, with 46% occurring only once. Source material: blood. The receptor set was obtained from a girl aged 10-17 years with multiple sclerosis.

The chain combines TRBV2 with TRBJ2-1; 9 bases line up with TRBD2. Germline CDR1 reads SNHLY; CDR2 reads FYNNEI. The CDR3 is 18 residues long. J lost 8 bases, V lost 4 bases, and 18 bases had no gene match. The CDR3 bases are TGTGCCAGCAGTGGGGGGTCCTGGGCGGGAGGGCCGATGGATGAGCAGTTCTTC. Amino acid sequence: CASSGGSWAGGPMDEQFF.

This clonotype was observed at least ten times. V usage is TRBV5-4 and J usage is TRBJ1-2, with 7 bases that match TRBD1. V lost 6 bases to trimming and J lost 4 bases; unmatched junction nucleotides: 0. The length of the CDR3 is 11 residues. Looked up from germline, CDR1 is SGHNT and CDR2 is YYREEE (reference sequence). CDR3 sequence (DNA): TGTGCCAGCACAGGGGGCTATGGCTACACCTTC. The encoded protein is CASTGGYGYTF. The variable domain in full, with the rest retrieved from reference TRBV5-4 and TRBJ1-2, is ETGVTQSPTHLIKTRGQQVTLRCSSQSGHNTVSWYQQALGQGPQFIFQYYREEENGRGNFPPRFSGLQFPNYSSELNVNALELDDSALYLCASTGGYGYTFGSGTRLTVV.

The chain combines TRBV6-6 with TRBJ2-7, with a possible D match to TRBD2 (6 bases). The CDR3 covers 12 residues. Germline assignment: CDR1 MNHNY and CDR2 SVGAGI (reference sequence). Trimming took 2 bases from V and 7 from J, leaving 9 bases between them. CDR3 loop: CASSYQGLEQYF. As DNA, the CDR3 is TGTGCCAGCAGTTACCAGGGACTTGAGCAGTACTTC.

This clonotype was detected only once. The chain joins TRBV4-1 to TRBJ2-3; 11 positions match TRBD2. V was clipped by 1 base and J by 1 base; unmatched bases: 7. Germline values: CDR1 MGHRA, CDR2 YSYEKL. CDR3 length equals 18 residues. The CDR3 loop reads CASSQGPLAGGGTDTQYF. CDR3 DNA: TGCGCCAGCAGCCAAGGACCGCTAGCGGGAGGCGGCACAGATACGCAGTATTTT.

The table lists this clonotype with a few counts. J is TRBJ1-2 and V is TRBV29-1; 11 bases are shared with TRBD1. This CDR3 comprises 13 residues. Trimming cost V 3 bases and J 7 bases; bases outside gene matches: 4. Per the germline V gene, CDR1 is SQVTM and CDR2 is ANQGSEA. CDR3 bases: TGCAGCGTTGAGGACAGGGGGCTAAGTGGCTACACCTTC. Amino acid sequence: CSVEDRGLSGYTF.

The gene calls are TRBV29-1 and TRBJ2-1; TRBD1 matches at 7 bases. Germline CDR1 SQVTM, CDR2 ANQGSEA. V gave up 1 base and J gave up 4 bases; unmatched junction bases: 10. The CDR3 totals 16 residues. The CDR3 loop is CSVEATTRGIYNEQFF. The DNA of the CDR3 is TGCAGCGTTGAAGCAACTACCAGGGGGATATACAATGAGCAGTTCTTC.

V gene TRBV9 combines with J gene TRBJ2-1; TRBD2 agrees at 14 bases. In germline, CDR1 is SGDLS, CDR2 YYNGEE. V shed 3 bases and J 6 bases; nucleotides not matched to a gene: 5. CDR3 length: 16 residues. The CDR3 nucleotides are TGTGCCAGCAGCGGCACGGGACTAGCGGGAGTCAATGAGCAGTTCTTC. Translated: CASSGTGLAGVNEQFF.

The CDR3 coding sequence is TGCAGCGTTGAAGAGGCCCTCGAGCAGTACTTC. Its protein product is CSVEEALEQYF. The chain couples TRBV29-1 to TRBJ2-5; no clear D. The DNA end is a closer match to TRBJ2-7, so the J assignment may be wrong. Germline CDR1 is SQVTM and CDR2 is ANQGSEA. The CDR3 has 11 residues.

This chain joins TRBV25-1 and TRBJ2-7, with no clear D. The V end lost 1 base, the J end lost 4 bases, and 14 bases lay between the germline ends. In germline, CDR1 is MGHDK, CDR2 SYGVNS. This CDR3 region has 15 residues. Here the CDR3 reads CASSESGRLVYEQYF. The DNA for the CDR3 is TGTGCCAGCAGTGAATCGGGCAGGTTGGTTTACGAGCAGTACTTC.

The J gene is TRBJ1-2, the V gene TRBV12-3 or TRBV12-4; the D gene is possibly TRBD1 (5 bases). CDR3 length equals 13 residues. V was shortened by 6 bases and J by 4 bases, with 12 bases between the two germline ends. The CDR3: CASSHDSPYGYTF. The DNA for the CDR3 is TGTGCCAGCAGCCATGACAGCCCCTATGGCTACACCTTC.

The rearrangement joins TRBV7-9 to TRBJ1-1, with TRBD1 as a possible D gene (5 bases). Germline V gene data show CDR1 as SEHNR and CDR2 as FQNEAQ (reference sequence). The CDR3 loop spans 15 amino acids. The V end lost 5 bases, the J end lost 2 bases, and 15 bases lay between the germline ends. The CDR3 DNA sequence: TGTGCCAGCAGCCTTAAAGGGGTAAAAAACACTGAAGCTTTCTTT. Encoded protein: CASSLKGVKNTEAFF.

This sequence joins TRBV20-1 and TRBJ2-7; 10 bases are a match to TRBD2. V shed 5 bases and J 3 bases; nucleotides not matched to a gene: 4. This CDR3 comprises 13 residues. Germline V gene lookup returns CDR1 DFQATT and CDR2 SNEGSKA (reference sequence). The CDR3 sequence is CSAELAGHYEQYF. The CDR3 nucleotides are TGCAGTGCTGAACTAGCGGGGCACTACGAGCAGTACTTC.

This chain links TRBV7-2 with TRBJ1-2; 7 bases are a match to TRBD1. V lost 5 bases and J lost 4; bases outside the gene matches: 7. Germline V gene sequence: CDR1 SGHTA, CDR2 FQGNSA. This CDR3 is built from 14 residues. The DNA for the CDR3 is TGTGCCAGCAGCACTCGACAGGGCGTCTATGGCTACACCTTC. Amino acid sequence: CASSTRQGVYGYTF.

This clonotype was counted at least ten times. V gene TRBV20-1 combines with J gene TRBJ2-7, with a weak D call TRBD2 (7 bases). The germline CDR1 and CDR2 sequences are DFQATT and SNEGSKA (reference sequence). V lost 5 bases and J lost 2, with 19 bases in between. This CDR3 region has 15 residues. The CDR3 region has the DNA TGCAGTGCTTTGTCGGGCACAGGGACTACCTACGAGCAGTACTTC. Translating gives CSALSGTGTTYEQYF.

The chain uses TRBV7-8 and TRBJ1-1; D remains unclear. Germline-derived CDR1 and CDR2 are SGHVS and FQNEAQ. CDR3 length equals 16 residues. The ends were cut back, 1 base at V and 1 base at J, with 13 bases in the middle. DNA for the CDR3: TGTGCCAGCAGCTTAGTTATCCGGGCTTCGAACACTGAAGCTTTCTTT. The encoded protein is CASSLVIRASNTEAFF.

The rearrangement links TRBV20-1 to TRBJ2-1, with TRBD2 matching over 9 bases. Germline V gene lookup returns CDR1 DFQATT and CDR2 SNEGSKA (reference sequence). V gave up 6 bases and J gave up 7 bases; unmatched junction bases: 7. The CDR3 spans 13 residues. Written as DNA, the CDR3 is TGCAGTGCGCTTAGCGGGAGTCGGAATGAGCAGTTCTTC. Protein product: CSALSGSRNEQFF.

This clonotype has just a few counts. The rearrangement links TRBV20-1 to TRBJ2-7; the match to TRBD2 covers 7 bases. Trimming removed 3 bases from V and 3 bases from J; junction bases left unmatched: 2. There are 12 residues in the CDR3. The germline V gene encodes CDR1 DFQATT and CDR2 SNEGSKA (reference sequence). The CDR3 loop is CSASGRNYEQYF. CDR3 coding DNA: TGCAGTGCTAGCGGGAGGAACTACGAGCAGTACTTC.

The chain has TRBV10-3 and TRBJ2-1; D is undetermined. With 8 bases removed from V and 6 bases from J, the gap between germline ends came to 2 bases. This CDR3 is built from 9 residues. The germline gives CDR1 ENHRY, CDR2 SYGVKD. CDR3 bases: TGTGCCATCCCCAATGAGCAGTTCTTC. Amino acids: CAIPNEQFF.

This clonotype was seen only a few times. The chain carries TRBV29-1 and TRBJ2-1, with D tentatively TRBD2 (5 bases). The germline V gene encodes CDR1 SQVTM and CDR2 ANQGSEA. V lost 4 bases and J 8 bases, leaving 12 bases between the germline ends. CDR3 length: 12 amino acids. CDR3 DNA: TGCAGCGTTGGAGAGGGCGGAGATGAGCAGTTCTTC. Amino acid sequence: CSVGEGGDEQFF.

V is TRBV5-5 and J is TRBJ2-4; 15 nucleotides line up with TRBD2. The DNA end lines up better with TRBJ2-7; the J call may be wrong. From germline, CDR1 is SGHKS and CDR2 YYEKEE (reference sequence). The CDR3 loop spans 16 amino acids. This chain's CDR3 is CASSMGLAGGWDEQYF. The CDR3 DNA reads as TGTGCCAGCAGCATGGGACTAGCGGGAGGTTGGGACGAGCAGTACTTC.

The chain carries TRBV5-1 and TRBJ2-1, with TRBD2 matching 12 bases. The junction had 3 bases not matched to a gene; V was cut back by 0 bases and J by 2 bases. CDR1 and CDR2 (germline): SGHRS, YFSETQ. The CDR3 spans 17 residues. CDR3 nucleotides: TGCGCCAGCAGCTTGGCCGGACTAGCGGGGACCTACAATGAGCAGTTCTTC. It encodes CASSLAGLAGTYNEQFF.

This clonotype was seen once. The genes are TRBV29-1 and TRBJ2-4, with D perhaps being TRBD1 or TRBD2 (5 bases each). TRBJ2-7 explains the end of the DNA better; the J call may be wrong. Germline lookup yields CDR1 SQVTM and CDR2 ANQGSEA. The CDR3 covers 11 residues. CDR3 amino acids: CSCGDGYEQYF. The DNA of the CDR3 is TGCAGCTGTGGGGACGGCTACGAGCAGTACTTC.